A selection of T cell receptor beta chains follows, all from one sample in a study of OX40 agonist ivuxolimab in advanced cancers. Here immunoSEQ multiplex PCR was the method, and the copy in TCRdb shows in-frame clones only, minus some. The sample includes over 35,000 clones, roughly 87% of them seen just once. This sample comprised CD4+ or CD8+ T cells sorted from blood, obtained in a trial of the OX40 agonist ivuxolimab. The receptors were sampled from an adult with an advanced solid tumor such as melanoma, head and neck, liver or kidney cancer. The CDR3 runs from the conserved cysteine through the conserved F or W. A D gene is named only where the DNA matches it firmly. Clone size is given for some rows only: seen once, a few or many times, or a class if the clone is expanded.

d_gene,abundance,v_gene,j_gene,CDR3aa,CDR3nt
.,.,TRBV4-2,TRBJ2-7,CASSQESATQGEQYF,TGTGCCAGCAGCCAAGAATCGGCTACCCAGGGAGAGCAGTACTTC
TRBD1,.,TRBV7-6,TRBJ2-7,CASSPGTGSYEQYF,TGTGCCAGCAGCCCGGGGACAGGGTCCTACGAGCAGTACTTC
.,.,TRBV7-9,TRBJ2-7,CASSPQGDEQYF,TGTGCCAGCAGCCCACAGGGAGACGAGCAGTACTTC
TRBD1,.,TRBV2,TRBJ2-1,CASTQGVLHNEQFF,TGTGCCAGCACACAGGGGGTACTCCACAATGAGCAGTTCTTC
TRBD2,.,TRBV9,TRBJ2-1,CASSVVSGGANEQFF,TGTGCCAGCAGCGTAGTAAGCGGGGGGGCTAATGAGCAGTTCTTC
.,.,TRBV4-1,TRBJ2-2,CASSQTIPDLTGELFF,TGCGCCAGCAGCCAGACGATTCCAGATTTGACCGGGGAGCTGTTTTTT
TRBD1,.,TRBV6-4,TRBJ2-2,CASSTGTGNTGELFF,TGTGCCAGCTCTACCGGGACAGGAAACACCGGGGAGCTGTTTTTT
TRBD2,.,TRBV7-6,TRBJ2-3,CASSLNTGGSTDTQYF,TGTGCCAGCAGCCTCAATACGGGGGGTAGCACAGATACGCAGTATTTT
.,.,TRBV15,TRBJ1-4,CATSSPAQGRSKEKLFF,TGTGCCACCAGCTCTCCGGCACAGGGACGATCCAAGGAAAAACTGTTTTTT
.,once,TRBV5-6,TRBJ2-3,CASSSTGSDTQYF,TGTGCCAGCAGCAGCACCGGGTCAGATACGCAGTATTTT
TRBD1,.,TRBV11-3,TRBJ2-1,CASSLEGTVNEQFF,TGTGCCAGCAGCTTAGAGGGGACAGTCAATGAGCAGTTCTTC
TRBD1,.,TRBV7-2,TRBJ2-5,CASSDDTGTGVGQYF,TGTGCCAGCAGTGATGATACCGGGACAGGGGTCGGGCAGTACTTC
.,.,TRBV7-8,TRBJ1-1,CASSLLVGRITNTEAFF,TGTGCCAGCAGCTTATTGGTCGGTCGCATAACGAACACTGAAGCTTTCTTT
TRBD1,.,TRBV4-1,TRBJ2-7,CASSPGTGVEQYF,TGCGCCAGCAGCCCAGGGACAGGGGTTGAGCAGTACTTC
TRBD1,.,TRBV18,TRBJ2-7,CASSRTGNEQYF,TGTGCCAGCTCGCGGACAGGTAACGAGCAGTACTTC
.,.,TRBV10-1,TRBJ1-5,CASSESGVSQPQHF,TGCGCCAGCAGTGAGTCGGGGGTTAGTCAGCCCCAGCATTTT
.,once,TRBV27,TRBJ2-7,CASTGLTHRGTYEQYF,TGTGCCAGCACGGGCCTGACACATAGAGGAACCTACGAGCAGTACTTC
.,.,TRBV9,TRBJ2-7,CASSIREGQDYEQYF,TGTGCCAGCAGCATCCGGGAGGGACAGGACTACGAGCAGTACTTC
.,.,TRBV2,TRBJ1-2,CASSEWSINYGYTF,TGTGCCAGCAGTGAATGGTCGATTAACTATGGCTACACCTTC
.,.,TRBV27,TRBJ1-5,CASSLRQGFLPQHF,TGTGCCAGCAGTTTACGGCAGGGGTTTCTCCCCCAGCATTTT
.,.,TRBV27,TRBJ2-7,CACRAANSYEQYF,TGTGCCTGTCGGGCAGCAAACTCCTACGAGCAGTACTTC
.,.,TRBV27,TRBJ1-2,CASSPEAQGLFDYGYTF,TGTGCCAGCAGTCCCGAAGCACAGGGTTTATTCGACTATGGCTACACCTTC
.,.,TRBV5-1,TRBJ2-7,CASSRSYEQYF,TGCGCCAGCAGCCGATCCTACGAGCAGTACTTC
TRBD1,.,TRBV6-6,TRBJ2-7,CASSYPSRDSYEQYF,TGTGCCAGCAGTTACCCGTCCCGGGACAGCTACGAGCAGTACTTC
.,.,TRBV27,TRBJ1-2,CASSLSPGYGYTF,TGTGCCAGCAGTTTATCTCCCGGCTATGGCTACACCTTC
.,.,TRBV9,TRBJ2-2,CASSHPVLVARAGELFF,TGTGCCAGCAGCCATCCAGTTCTGGTAGCGAGGGCCGGGGAGCTGTTTTTT
TRBD1,.,TRBV28,TRBJ2-7,CASRDRGYEQYF,TGTGCCAGCCGGGACAGGGGCTACGAGCAGTACTTC
TRBD1,.,TRBV28,TRBJ2-7,CASSQPMRTGDHEQYF,TGTGCCAGCAGTCAGCCCATGAGGACAGGGGACCACGAGCAGTACTTC
TRBD2,.,TRBV9,TRBJ2-3,CASSVESGGATDTQYF,TGTGCCAGCAGCGTAGAAAGCGGGGGGGCTACAGATACGCAGTATTTT
.,.,TRBV7-6,TRBJ1-5,CASSLERSNQPQHF,TGTGCCAGCAGCTTAGAAAGAAGCAATCAGCCCCAGCATTTT
TRBD1,.,TRBV15,TRBJ2-3,CATSRDRETDTQYF,TGTGCCACCAGCAGGGACAGGGAGACAGATACGCAGTATTTT
TRBD1,.,TRBV5-4,TRBJ2-5,CASSLEGGRGKETQYF,TGTGCCAGCAGCTTGGAGGGTGGCAGGGGGAAGGAGACCCAGTACTTC
.,.,TRBV6-1,TRBJ1-4,CASSDSSATNEKLFF,TGTGCCAGCAGTGACAGCTCTGCAACTAATGAAAAACTGTTTTTT
.,once,TRBV27,TRBJ1-2,CASGALGRSYGYTF,TGTGCCAGCGGGGCCTTGGGGCGAAGCTATGGCTACACCTTC
.,.,TRBV2,TRBJ1-2,CASKGRVYGYTF,TGTGCCAGCAAGGGCAGGGTTTATGGCTACACCTTC
.,.,TRBV4-1,TRBJ2-2,CASSGLSLASNTGELFF,TGCGCCAGCTCCGGTCTATCCCTAGCGTCGAACACCGGGGAGCTGTTTTTT
.,.,TRBV10-3,TRBJ2-1,CAITPGHSPNEQFF,TGTGCCATTACACCGGGACACTCGCCTAATGAGCAGTTCTTC
TRBD1,.,TRBV11-2,TRBJ2-4,CASSLDQGAPAKNIQYF,TGTGCCAGCAGCTTAGACCAGGGGGCCCCAGCCAAAAACATTCAGTACTTC
TRBD1,.,TRBV15,TRBJ1-1,CATSGSTRTGLNTEAFF,TGTGCCACCAGCGGTTCAACCCGGACAGGTTTGAACACTGAAGCTTTCTTT
.,.,TRBV29-1,TRBJ2-7,CSVEENEQYF,TGCAGCGTTGAAGAGAACGAGCAGTACTTC
TRBD1,.,TRBV4-1,TRBJ1-5,CASSQEGSGGGQPQHF,TGCGCCAGCAGCCAAGAGGGCTCAGGGGGTGGGCAGCCCCAGCATTTT
TRBD2,.,TRBV28,TRBJ2-1,CASSFRKGGGAYEQFF,TGTGCCAGCAGTTTTCGGAAGGGCGGGGGGGCCTATGAGCAGTTCTTC
.,.,TRBV7-6,TRBJ2-2,CASSLNRGELFF,TGTGCCAGCAGCTTAAACAGAGGGGAGCTGTTTTTT
.,.,TRBV5-1,TRBJ1-4,CASSLNSATNEKLFF,TGCGCCAGCAGCTTAAACAGTGCAACTAATGAAAAACTGTTTTTT
TRBD1,.,TRBV10-3,TRBJ1-3,CAISGTGGGLVGNTIYF,TGTGCCATCAGTGGGACAGGGGGCGGCCTTGTAGGAAACACCATATATTTT
TRBD1,.,TRBV27,TRBJ2-7,CASSPSGRGLHEQYF,TGTGCCAGCAGTCCCTCGGGTAGGGGGCTCCACGAGCAGTACTTC
.,.,TRBV7-7,TRBJ2-2,CASSLAGGSGELFF,TGTGCTAGCAGCTTGGCCGGGGGTTCCGGGGAGCTGTTTTTT
TRBD1,.,TRBV7-6,TRBJ1-1,CASSPGTAEAFF,TGTGCCAGCAGCCCCGGGACAGCTGAAGCTTTCTTT
TRBD1,.,TRBV2,TRBJ2-5,CASSGGTGVKGETQYF,TGTGCCAGCAGTGGAGGGACAGGAGTAAAAGGGGAGACCCAGTACTTC
.,.,TRBV19,TRBJ1-5,CATTSGGQPQHF,TGTGCCACGACTTCGGGCGGGCAGCCCCAGCATTTT
.,.,TRBV5-4,TRBJ2-5,CASRNREETQYF,TGTGCCAGCAGGAACAGGGAAGAGACCCAGTACTTC
.,few,TRBV6-1,TRBJ2-7,CASSEPGSRHEQYF,TGTGCCAGCAGTGAGCCAGGGAGCCGCCACGAGCAGTACTTC
TRBD1,.,TRBV5-5,TRBJ2-7,CASTRTGPYEQYF,TGTGCCAGCACCCGGACAGGCCCCTACGAGCAGTACTTC
.,.,TRBV19,TRBJ1-5,CASSTRTEPSQPQHF,TGTGCCAGTAGTACCCGGACAGAGCCTTCCCAGCCCCAGCATTTT
.,.,TRBV9,TRBJ2-2,CASSEGTSSGELFF,TGTGCCAGCAGCGAGGGGACGTCGAGTGGGGAGCTGTTTTTT
TRBD1,.,TRBV6-7,TRBJ1-4,CASRRGGEKLFF,TGTGCCAGCCGCAGGGGGGGGGAAAAACTGTTTTTT
TRBD2,.,TRBV11-3,TRBJ2-1,CASSSTSGVDYNEQFF,TGTGCCAGCAGCTCAACTAGCGGGGTAGACTACAATGAGCAGTTCTTC
TRBD2,.,TRBV9,TRBJ2-1,CASSLPLAGGSTYNEQFF,TGTGCCAGCAGCCTCCCCCTAGCGGGGGGATCCACCTACAATGAGCAGTTCTTC